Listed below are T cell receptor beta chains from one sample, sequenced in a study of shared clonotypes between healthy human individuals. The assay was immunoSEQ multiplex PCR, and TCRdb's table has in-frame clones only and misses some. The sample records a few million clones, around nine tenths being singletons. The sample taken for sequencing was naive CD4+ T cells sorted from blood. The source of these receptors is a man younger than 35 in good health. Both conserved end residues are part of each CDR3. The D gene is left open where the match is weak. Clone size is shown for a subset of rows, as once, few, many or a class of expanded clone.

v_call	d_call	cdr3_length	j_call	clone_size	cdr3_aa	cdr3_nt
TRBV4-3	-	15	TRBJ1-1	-	CASSQDEGGRTEAFF	TGCGCCAGCAGCCAAGATGAGGGAGGGCGGACTGAAGCTTTCTTT
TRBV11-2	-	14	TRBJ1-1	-	CASSLTVSRTEAFF	TGTGCCAGCAGCTTAACAGTTTCGCGCACTGAAGCTTTCTTT
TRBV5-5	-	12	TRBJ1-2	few	CASSLEQAGYTF	TGTGCCAGCAGCTTGGAACAGGCCGGCTACACCTTC
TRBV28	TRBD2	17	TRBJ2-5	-	CASSPLRIAGGGETQYF	TGTGCCAGCAGTCCCCTCCGGATAGCGGGGGGGGGAGAGACCCAGTACTTC
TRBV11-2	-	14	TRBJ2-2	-	CASSPIRNTGELFF	TGTGCCAGCAGCCCGATTCGGAACACCGGGGAGCTGTTTTTT
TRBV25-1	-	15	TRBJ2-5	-	CASSERGRAPETQYF	TGTGCCAGCAGTGAAAGGGGGAGGGCCCCAGAGACCCAGTACTTC
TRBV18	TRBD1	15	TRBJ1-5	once	CASSQGAVNNQPQHF	TGTGCCAGCTCACAGGGGGCGGTCAACAATCAGCCCCAGCATTTT
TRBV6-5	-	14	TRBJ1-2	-	CASSYPRREYGYTF	TGTGCCAGCAGTTACCCCCGACGGGAATATGGCTACACCTTC
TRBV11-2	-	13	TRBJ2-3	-	CASSFSNTDTQYF	TGTGCCAGCAGCTTCTCCAACACAGATACGCAGTATTTT
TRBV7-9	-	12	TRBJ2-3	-	CASSPSGNTQYF	TGTGCCAGCAGCCCCTCAGGGAACACGCAGTATTTT
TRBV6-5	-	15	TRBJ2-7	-	CASSYYSDPSYEQYF	TGTGCCAGCAGTTACTACTCGGATCCCTCCTACGAGCAGTACTTC
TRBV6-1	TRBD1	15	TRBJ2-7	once	CASFLTGGASYEQYF	TGTGCCAGCTTCTTAACAGGGGGCGCCTCCTACGAGCAGTACTTC
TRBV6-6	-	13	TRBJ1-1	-	CASTLGLNTEAFF	TGTGCCAGCACCCTGGGGCTGAACACTGAAGCTTTCTTT
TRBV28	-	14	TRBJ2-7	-	CASSFPGISYEQYF	TGTGCCAGCAGTTTTCCAGGGATCTCCTACGAGCAGTACTTC
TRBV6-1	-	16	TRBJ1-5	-	CASSEAGVGAMQPQHF	TGTGCCAGCAGTGAAGCGGGGGTGGGGGCTATGCAGCCCCAGCATTTT
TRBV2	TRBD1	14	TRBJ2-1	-	CASTRTGVINEQFF	TGTGCCAGCACCCGGACAGGGGTGATCAATGAGCAGTTCTTC
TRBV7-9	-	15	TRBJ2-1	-	CASSLYRSSYNEQFF	TGTGCCAGCAGCTTATATAGGAGCTCCTACAATGAGCAGTTCTTC
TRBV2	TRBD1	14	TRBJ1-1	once	CASSSGTGAPEAFF	TGTGCCAGCAGTTCCGGGACAGGGGCGCCTGAAGCTTTCTTT
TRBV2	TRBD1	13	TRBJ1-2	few	CASTAEGAQGYTF	TGTGCCAGTACTGCCGAGGGGGCTCAAGGCTACACCTTC
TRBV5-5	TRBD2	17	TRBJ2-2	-	CASSSLADTTNTGELFF	TGTGCCAGCAGCTCACTAGCGGACACGACAAACACCGGGGAGCTGTTTTTT
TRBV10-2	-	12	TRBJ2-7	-	CASSELLYEQYF	TGCGCCAGCAGTGAACTCTTGTACGAGCAGTACTTC
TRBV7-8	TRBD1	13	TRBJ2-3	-	CASSSNDRGGGYF	TGTGCCAGCAGCTCAAACGACAGGGGGGGCGGGTATTTT
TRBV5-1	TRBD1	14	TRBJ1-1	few	CASNRDRGGYEAFF	TGCGCCAGCAACCGGGACAGGGGAGGATATGAAGCTTTCTTT
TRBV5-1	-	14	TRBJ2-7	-	CASSFGGRDYEQYF	TGCGCCAGCAGCTTCGGTGGCAGGGACTACGAGCAGTACTTC
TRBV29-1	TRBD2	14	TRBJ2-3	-	CSARAQREGEAQYF	TGCAGCGCCCGGGCCCAGAGGGAGGGAGAGGCGCAGTATTTT
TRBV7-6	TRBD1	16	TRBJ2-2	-	CASSLAGQGATGELFF	TGTGCCAGCAGCTTAGCGGGACAGGGGGCGACCGGGGAGCTGTTTTTT
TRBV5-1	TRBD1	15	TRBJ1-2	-	CASRQPGTGNYGYTF	TGCGCCAGCCGACAACCCGGGACAGGGAACTATGGCTACACCTTC
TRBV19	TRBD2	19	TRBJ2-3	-	CASSLTSGGAEGSTDTQYF	TGTGCCAGTAGCCTGACTAGCGGGGGGGCTGAGGGAAGCACAGATACGCAGTATTTT
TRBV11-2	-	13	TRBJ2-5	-	CASSLGLRETQYF	TGTGCCAGCAGCTTAGGGTTGAGGGAGACCCAGTACTTC
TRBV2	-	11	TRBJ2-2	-	CASSEAGELFF	TGTGCCAGCAGTGAGGCCGGGGAGCTGTTTTTT
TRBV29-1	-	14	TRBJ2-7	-	CSVARPLVSYEQYF	TGCAGCGTTGCTCGTCCCCTAGTCTCCTACGAGCAGTACTTC
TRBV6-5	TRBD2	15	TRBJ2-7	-	CASSRLAGGSGEQYF	TGTGCCAGCAGTCGACTAGCGGGGGGTTCGGGGGAGCAGTACTTC